The 20 T cell receptor beta chains in this list originate from one sample, sequenced in a study of blood T cell repertoires in COVID-19. Sequencing was performed with immunoSEQ multiplex PCR; in TCRdb, only in-frame clones are kept and a portion is missing. The sample gives about 68,000 clones, around 83% of which show up once; 40% to 45% is in the top ten. The sample consisted of peripheral blood. These receptors all come from a man older than 75 with acute or convalescent COVID-19.

The V call is TRBV6-1, the J call TRBJ1-2, with a possible D match to TRBD1 (5 bases). Germline CDR1 reads MNHNS; CDR2 reads SASEGT. The CDR3 contains 14 residues. V lost 2 bases to trimming and J lost 4 bases, with 11 bases between them. In DNA, the CDR3 is TGTGCCAGCAGTGAACAGGGATCTGTCTATGGCTACACCTTC. This codes for CASSEQGSVYGYTF.

The V call is TRBV6-1, the J call TRBJ1-1; TRBD1 is a possible D gene (5 bases). Germline loops: CDR1 MNHNS, CDR2 SASEGT. V was clipped by 2 bases and J by 4 bases, with 11 bases between them. This CDR3 region has 14 residues. The CDR3 protein is CASSEKGRVTEAFF. The CDR3 nucleotides read TGTGCCAGCAGTGAAAAGGGCAGGGTCACTGAAGCTTTCTTT.

CDR3 coding DNA: TGTGCCAGCTCACCAGGGGCAACAGGGGGTTGGGCTGCTTTCTTT. Translating it yields CASSPGATGGWAAFF. V gene TRBV18 combines with J gene TRBJ1-1; 8 bases align to TRBD1. The CDR3 consists of 15 residues. Trimming removed 2 bases from V and 11 bases from J; junction bases left unmatched: 13. Germline V gene data show CDR1 as KGHSH and CDR2 as LQKENI.

V is TRBV29-1 and J is TRBJ1-2, with 11 nucleotides matching TRBD1. This CDR3 contains 13 residues. The germline CDR1 and CDR2 sequences are SQVTM and ANQGSEA. After removal of 7 bases from V and 5 bases from J, the junction contained 6 bases not matched to a gene. The DNA of the CDR3 is TGCAGCGCCGTGGGACAGGGGGTATATGGCTACACCTTC. Amino acids: CSAVGQGVYGYTF. Drawing the rest from reference TRBV29-1 and TRBJ1-2, the complete variable domain is SAVISQKPSRDICQRGTSLTIQCQVDSQVTMMFWYRQQPGQSLTLIATANQGSEATYESGFVIDKFPISRPNLTFSTLTVSNMSPEDSSIYLCSAVGQGVYGYTFGSGTRLTVV.

V and J are TRBV2 and TRBJ2-3; tentatively, D is TRBD2 (6 bases). Germline lookup yields CDR1 SNHLY and CDR2 FYNNEI. The CDR3 sequence is 14 residues long. V was shortened by 6 bases and J by 2 bases, with 12 bases between the two germline ends. The CDR3 coding sequence is TGTGCCAGCAGATTCGGGGACTCCACAGATACGCAGTATTTT. Protein sequence: CASRFGDSTDTQYF.

The chain joins TRBV5-1 to TRBJ2-2; a possible D gene is TRBD2 (5 bases). Trimming removed 2 bases from V and 3 bases from J, with 11 bases in between. CDR3 size: 15 residues. Looked up from germline, CDR1 is SGHRS and CDR2 is YFSETQ. The DNA of the CDR3 is TGCGCCAGCAGCTTTGGACGGGAACACACCGGGGAGCTGTTTTTT. Its protein is CASSFGREHTGELFF.

This clone was observed once. This rearrangement joins TRBV12-5 to TRBJ2-3, with D maybe TRBD1 (6 bases). V lost 7 bases to trimming and J lost 2 bases, with 13 bases between them. The CDR3 runs 14 residues. Germline loops: CDR1 LGHNT, CDR2 FRNRAP. CDR3 region: CASAMGHPTDTQYF. Written as DNA, the CDR3 is TGTGCTAGTGCGATGGGACACCCCACAGATACGCAGTATTTT.

The chain carries TRBV28 and TRBJ1-3, with D unresolved. CDR3 length: 11 amino acids. V lost 8 bases, J lost 7 bases, and 9 bases lay in between. Germline loops: CDR1 MDHEN, CDR2 SYDVKM. The CDR3 nucleotides are TGTGCCAGCGAGGGAGGGAACACCATATATTTT. It specifies CASEGGNTIYF.

The rearrangement joins TRBV4-1 to TRBJ2-7, with D possibly TRBD1 on 5 matching bases. Germline V gene data show CDR1 as MGHRA and CDR2 as YSYEKL. This CDR3 has 13 residues. Trimming pared 2 bases from V and 3 bases from J, leaving 8 bases between. CDR3 in amino acids: CASSQRTNYEQYF. The CDR3 DNA follows: TGCGCCAGCAGCCAAAGGACAAACTACGAGCAGTACTTC.

This sequence joins TRBV25-1 and TRBJ2-1; no reliable D call. Trimming took 8 bases from V and 12 from J, leaving 11 bases between them. This CDR3 has 10 residues. Germline V gene sequence: CDR1 MGHDK, CDR2 SYGVNS. CDR3 in amino acids: CASGPHRQFF. CDR3 DNA sequence: TGTGCCAGCGGCCCACACAGGCAGTTCTTC.

The chain uses TRBV20-1 and TRBJ1-2; no clear D gene. The CDR3 is made up of 10 amino acids. Germline V lookup: CDR1 DFQATT, CDR2 SNEGSKA (reference sequence). V lost 8 bases and J 3 bases, leaving 7 bases between the germline ends. As DNA, the CDR3 is TGCAGTTCCTTTGACTATGGCTACACCTTC. It is translated as CSSFDYGYTF.

The chain employs TRBV9 and TRBJ1-3; D uncertain. Looked up from germline, CDR1 is SGDLS and CDR2 is YYNGEE. This CDR3 has 15 residues. The V and J ends lost 2 bases and 2 bases respectively, with 11 bases between them. CDR3 region: CASSVGEGTGNTIYF. Written as DNA, the CDR3 is TGTGCCAGCAGCGTCGGGGAGGGAACTGGAAACACCATATATTTT. The whole variable domain, remainder taken from reference TRBV9 and TRBJ1-3, is DSGVTQTPKHLITATGQRVTLRCSPRSGDLSVYWYQQSLDQGLQFLIQYYNGEERAKGNILERFSAQQFPDLHSELNLSSLELGDSALYFCASSVGEGTGNTIYFGEGSWLTVV.

V usage is TRBV5-1 and J usage is TRBJ1-5, with 8 bases that match TRBD1. Germline V gene sequence: CDR1 SGHRS, CDR2 YFSETQ. This CDR3 is 16 amino acids long. V lost 0 bases and J lost 2; bases outside the gene matches: 4. This CDR3 is CASSLGDRIGNQPQHF. The CDR3, as DNA: TGCGCCAGCAGCTTGGGGGACAGGATCGGCAATCAGCCCCAGCATTTT.

This chain connects TRBV5-1 to TRBJ1-3; D is uncertain. This CDR3 has 13 residues. Germline V lookup: CDR1 SGHRS, CDR2 YFSETQ. Trimming removed 3 bases from V and 8 bases from J, with 12 bases in between. The CDR3 region is CASSSVGGDTIYF. The CDR3 DNA is TGCGCCAGCAGCTCCGTGGGAGGCGACACCATATATTTT.

V and J are TRBV2 and TRBJ1-3; 8 bases agree with TRBD1. After removal of 4 bases from V and 16 bases from J, the junction contained 15 bases not matched to a gene. CDR1 is SNHLY, CDR2 FYNNEI, per germline. CDR3 length: 14 residues. The CDR3 DNA follows: TGTGCCAGCAGTGGGGAGACAGGGGTTACCAAGGCGTATTTT. Amino acids: CASSGETGVTKAYF.

The rearrangement joins TRBV30 to TRBJ1-5; 7 positions match TRBD1. Germline values: CDR1 GTSNPN, CDR2 SVGIG (reference sequence). The trim removed 1 base at V and 4 bases at J, leaving 4 bases unmatched. This CDR3 contains 14 residues. CDR3 region: CAWSEARGNQPQHF. In nucleotides, the CDR3 is TGTGCCTGGAGTGAGGCCAGGGGGAATCAGCCCCAGCATTTT.

The chain is built from TRBV5-1 and TRBJ1-1; D possibly corresponds to TRBD1 (6 bases). Germline assignment: CDR1 SGHRS and CDR2 YFSETQ. Trimming took off 2 bases at V and 0 bases at J, with 14 bases between the two ends. This CDR3 has 16 amino acids. CDR3 region: CASSFGQSYMNTEAFF. CDR3 in DNA: TGCGCCAGCAGCTTCGGACAGAGCTACATGAACACTGAAGCTTTCTTT. Filled out from reference TRBV5-1 and TRBJ1-1, the complete variable domain reads KAGVTQTPRYLIKTRGQQVTLSCSPISGHRSVSWYQQTPGQGLQFLFEYFSETQRNKGNFPGRFSGRQFSNSRSEMNVSTLELGDSALYLCASSFGQSYMNTEAFFGQGTRLTVV.

This chain links TRBV7-9 with TRBJ2-6; the D is unclear. Germline V gives CDR1 SEHNR, CDR2 FQNEAQ (reference sequence). The CDR3 has 15 residues. V lost 1 base and J 0 bases, leaving 4 bases between the germline ends. The CDR3 DNA reads TGTGCCAGCAGCTTAGGAGGCTCTGGGGCCAACGTCCTGACTTTC. Translation gives CASSLGGSGANVLTF.

The DNA of the CDR3 is TGCGCCAGCAGCCTCAGATCGGGACAGGGAATCACCGGGGAGCTGTTTTTT. Its protein product is CASSLRSGQGITGELFF. The V and J genes are TRBV5-1 and TRBJ2-2, with 9 bases matching TRBD1. V shed 4 bases, J shed 4 bases, and the junction held 11 bases outside the gene matches. The CDR3 runs to 17 residues. CDR1 SGHRS and CDR2 YFSETQ come from the germline V gene.

This clone has more than one count but fewer than ten. The CDR3 loop is CASSHQGAGGNQPQHF. CDR3 bases: TGTGCCAGCAGCCACCAGGGGGCAGGGGGCAATCAGCCCCAGCATTTT. The chain employs TRBV3-1 (or the pseudogene TRBV3-2) and TRBJ1-5; 8 bases align to TRBD1. The CDR3 is made up of 16 amino acids. After removal of 3 bases from V and 2 bases from J, the junction contained 6 bases not matched to a gene. CDR1 and CDR2 from the germline V gene are LGHDT and YNNKEL (reference sequence).